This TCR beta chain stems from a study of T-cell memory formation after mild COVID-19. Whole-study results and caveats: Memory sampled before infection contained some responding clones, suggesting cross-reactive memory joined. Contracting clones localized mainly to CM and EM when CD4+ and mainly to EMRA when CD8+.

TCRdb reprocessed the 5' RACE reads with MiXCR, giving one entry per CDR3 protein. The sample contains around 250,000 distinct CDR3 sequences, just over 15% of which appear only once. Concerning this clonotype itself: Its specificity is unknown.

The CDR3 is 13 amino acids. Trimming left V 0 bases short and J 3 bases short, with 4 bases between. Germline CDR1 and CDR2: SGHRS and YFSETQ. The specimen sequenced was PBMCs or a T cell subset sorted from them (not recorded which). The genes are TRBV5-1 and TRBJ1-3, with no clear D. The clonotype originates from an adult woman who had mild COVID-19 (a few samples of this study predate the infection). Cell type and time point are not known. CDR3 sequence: CASSLADGNTIYF. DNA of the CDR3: TGCGCCAGCAGCTTGGCCGATGGAAACACCATATATTTT. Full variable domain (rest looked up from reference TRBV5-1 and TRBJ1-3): KAGVTQTPRYLIKTRGQQVTLSCSPISGHRSVSWYQQTPGQGLQFLFEYFSETQRNKGNFPGRFSGRQFSNSRSEMNVSTLELGDSALYLCASSLADGNTIYFGEGSWLTVV.